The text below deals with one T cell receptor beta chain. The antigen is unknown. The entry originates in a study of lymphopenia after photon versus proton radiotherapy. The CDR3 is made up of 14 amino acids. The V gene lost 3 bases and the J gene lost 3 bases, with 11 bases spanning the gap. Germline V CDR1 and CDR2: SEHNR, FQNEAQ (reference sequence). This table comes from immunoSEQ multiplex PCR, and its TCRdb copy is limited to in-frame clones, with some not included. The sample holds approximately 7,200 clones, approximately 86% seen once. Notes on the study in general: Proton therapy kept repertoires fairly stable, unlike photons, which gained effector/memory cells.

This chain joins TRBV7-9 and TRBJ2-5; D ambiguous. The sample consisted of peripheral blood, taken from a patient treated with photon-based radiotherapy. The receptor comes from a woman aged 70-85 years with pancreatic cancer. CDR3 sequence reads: CASSLVTTKETQYF. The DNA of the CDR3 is TGTGCCAGCAGCTTGGTGACAACTAAAGAGACCCAGTACTTC. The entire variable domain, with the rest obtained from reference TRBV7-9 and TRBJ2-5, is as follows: DTGVSQNPRHKITKRGQNVTFRCDPISEHNRLYWYRQTLGQGPEFLTYFQNEAQLEKSRLLSDRFSAERPKGSFSTLEIQRTEQGDSAMYLCASSLVTTKETQYFGPGTRLLVL.